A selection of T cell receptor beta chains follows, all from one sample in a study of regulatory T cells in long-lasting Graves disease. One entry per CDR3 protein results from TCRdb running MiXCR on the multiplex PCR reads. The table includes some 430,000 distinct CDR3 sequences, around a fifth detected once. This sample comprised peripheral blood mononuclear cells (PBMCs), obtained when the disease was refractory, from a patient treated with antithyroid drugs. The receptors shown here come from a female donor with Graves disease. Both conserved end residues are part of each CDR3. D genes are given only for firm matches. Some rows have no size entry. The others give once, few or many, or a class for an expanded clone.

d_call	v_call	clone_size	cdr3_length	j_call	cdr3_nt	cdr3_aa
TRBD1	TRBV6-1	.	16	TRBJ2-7	TGTGCCAGCAGTGTTGAACCCGGGACAGGGAACAACGAGCAGTACTTC	CASSVEPGTGNNEQYF
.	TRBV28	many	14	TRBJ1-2	TGTGCCAGCACTCTCCTTCGGGGGGCCTATGGCTACACCTTC	CASTLLRGAYGYTF
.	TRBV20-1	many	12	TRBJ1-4	TGCAGTGTGGGCGTGAAGAGGGAAAAACTGTTTTTT	CSVGVKREKLFF
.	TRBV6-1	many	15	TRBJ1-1	TGTGCCAGCAGCACGTATAGAGGCGGGGACACTGAAGCTTTCTTT	CASSTYRGGDTEAFF
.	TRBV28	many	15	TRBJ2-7	TGTGCCAGCAGTGTACCCGGGACCGGAGGTGGCGAGCAGTACTTC	CASSVPGTGGGEQYF
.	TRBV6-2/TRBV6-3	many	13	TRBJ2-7	TGTGCCAGCAGTTACTCCTGGGGTAACGAGCAGTACTTC	CASSYSWGNEQYF
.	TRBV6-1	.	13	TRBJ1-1	TGTGCCAGCAGTGCGGACCTACGCACTGAAGCTTTCTTT	CASSADLRTEAFF
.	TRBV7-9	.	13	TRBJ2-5	TGTGCCACGGTTGGGTGGGCCGACGAGACCCAGTACTTC	CATVGWADETQYF
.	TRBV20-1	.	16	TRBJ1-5	TGCAGTGCTAGACCCCACACGGGGGACCCGTTAGGGCCCCAGCATTTT	CSARPHTGDPLGPQHF
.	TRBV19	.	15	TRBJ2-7	TGTGCCAGTAGTAACCCCGGGACTTCCACCTACGAGCAGTACTTC	CASSNPGTSTYEQYF
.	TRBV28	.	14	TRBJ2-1	TGTGCCAGCAGAAGAGGGAGTTGGGACAATGAGCAGTTCTTC	CASRRGSWDNEQFF
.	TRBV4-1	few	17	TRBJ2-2	TGCGCCAGCAGCCAAGGGGAAGCGGGCCAAAACACCGGGGAGCTGTTTTTT	CASSQGEAGQNTGELFF
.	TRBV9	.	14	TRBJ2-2	TGTGCCAGCAGCGTAGGGCCATACACCGGGGAGCTGTTTTTT	CASSVGPYTGELFF
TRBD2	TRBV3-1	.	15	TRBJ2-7	TGTGCCAGCAGCCGGGGACTAGCAGTTACCTACGAGCAGTACTTC	CASSRGLAVTYEQYF
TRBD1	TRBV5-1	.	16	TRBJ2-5	TGCGCCAGCAGCTTTACTCCGGGACAGGGTCGGGAGACCCAGTACTTC	CASSFTPGQGRETQYF
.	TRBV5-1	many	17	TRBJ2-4	TGCGCCAGCAGAGCTGGGATCGACATCCTAGCCAAAAACATTCAGTACTTC	CASRAGIDILAKNIQYF
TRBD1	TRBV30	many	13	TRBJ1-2	TGTGCCTGGAGTGTGGGGGACAGCTATGGCTACACCTTC	CAWSVGDSYGYTF
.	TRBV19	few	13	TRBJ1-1	TGTGCCAGTAGTATAGCAGTGAACACTGAAGCTTTCTTT	CASSIAVNTEAFF
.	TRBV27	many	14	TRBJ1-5	TGTGCCAGCAGTTTAGGCAGGATCAATCAGCCCCAGCATTTT	CASSLGRINQPQHF
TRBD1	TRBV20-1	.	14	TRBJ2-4	TGCAGTGCTAGGACAGGGATCGGCAAAAACATTCAGTACTTC	CSARTGIGKNIQYF
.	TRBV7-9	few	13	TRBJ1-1	TGTGCCAGCAGACAAGGACAGAACACTGAAGCTTTCTTT	CASRQGQNTEAFF
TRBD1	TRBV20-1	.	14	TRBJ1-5	TGCAGTGCCCCGACAGGGGGGATCAATCAGCCCCAGCATTTT	CSAPTGGINQPQHF
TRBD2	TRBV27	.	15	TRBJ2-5	TGTGCCAGTACAGGCATCCCGGGAGGGTCGGAGACCCAGTACTTC	CASTGIPGGSETQYF
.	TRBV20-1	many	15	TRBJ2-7	TGCAGTGCTACTCCCGCTAACCTTCTTGGCTACGAGCAGTACTTC	CSATPANLLGYEQYF
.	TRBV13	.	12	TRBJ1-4	TGTGCCAGCAGCTTAATGGGGGGAAGGATGTTTTTT	CASSLMGGRMFF
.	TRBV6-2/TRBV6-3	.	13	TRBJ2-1	TGTGCCAGCAGTTTGGTGTTCGGCAATGAGCAGTTCTTC	CASSLVFGNEQFF
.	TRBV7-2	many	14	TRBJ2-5	TGTGCCAGCAGCTTAGGTTCGGGATACGAGACCCAGTACTTC	CASSLGSGYETQYF
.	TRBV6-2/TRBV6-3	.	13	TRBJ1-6	TGTGCCAGCAGTTATTATCCAAATTCACCCCTCCACTTT	CASSYYPNSPLHF
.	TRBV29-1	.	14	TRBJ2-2	TGCAGCGTCGCCGGGGATCTACCGGGCGGGGAGCTGTTTTTT	CSVAGDLPGGELFF
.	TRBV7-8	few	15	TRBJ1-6	TGTGCCAGCAGCTTTGGGGGGGGAAATAATTCACCCCTCCACTTT	CASSFGGGNNSPLHF
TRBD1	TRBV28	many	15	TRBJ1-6	TGTGCCAGCAGTAACCCGGGACAGGGGGGATCACCCCTCCACTTT	CASSNPGQGGSPLHF
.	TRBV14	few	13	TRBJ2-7	TGCGCCAGCAGCCAAGATAGTCTATACGAGCAGTACTTC	CASSQDSLYEQYF
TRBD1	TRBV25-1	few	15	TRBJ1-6	TGTGCCAGCAGTGACCTCAGGGGGGGTAATTCACCCCTCCACTTT	CASSDLRGGNSPLHF
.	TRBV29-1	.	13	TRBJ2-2	TGCAGCGTTAACACCGGGAACACCGGGGAGCTGTTTTTT	CSVNTGNTGELFF
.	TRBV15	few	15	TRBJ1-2	TGTGCCACCAGCCCAGGCCGGGGCATAATCTATGGCTACACCTTC	CATSPGRGIIYGYTF
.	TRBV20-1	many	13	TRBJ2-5	TGCAGTGCCCTAGGTAGAGGGGCGTGGGACCAGTACTTC	CSALGRGAWDQYF
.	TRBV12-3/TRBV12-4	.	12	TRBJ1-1	TGTGCCAGCAGTTTAGCGTCCGTTGAAGCTTTCTTT	CASSLASVEAFF
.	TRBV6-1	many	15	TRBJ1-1	TGTGCCAGCAGTCCTTCCAGGGGATCGAGTACTGAAGCTTTCTTT	CASSPSRGSSTEAFF
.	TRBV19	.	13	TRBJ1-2	TGTGCCAGTAGCCCAGGGACACCCTATGGCTACACCTTC	CASSPGTPYGYTF
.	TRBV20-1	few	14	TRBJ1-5	TGCAGTCCGCGAGGCGGGGGAGGGAATCAGCCCCAGCATTTT	CSPRGGGGNQPQHF
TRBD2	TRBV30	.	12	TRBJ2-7	TGTGCCTGGAGAATAGCGGGGGGGCAGCAGTACTTC	CAWRIAGGQQYF
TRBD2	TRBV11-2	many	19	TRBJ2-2	TGTGCCAGTGTCTATTTCGGACTAGCGGGACCCATGAACACCGGGGAGCTGTTTTTT	CASVYFGLAGPMNTGELFF
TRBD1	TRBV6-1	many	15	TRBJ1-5	TGTGCCAGCAGCCGCATGACAGGGTACAATCAGCCCCAGCATTTT	CASSRMTGYNQPQHF
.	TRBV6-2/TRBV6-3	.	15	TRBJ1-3	TGTGCCAGCACCCCGGGGGGGTTTTCTGGAAACACCATATATTTT	CASTPGGFSGNTIYF